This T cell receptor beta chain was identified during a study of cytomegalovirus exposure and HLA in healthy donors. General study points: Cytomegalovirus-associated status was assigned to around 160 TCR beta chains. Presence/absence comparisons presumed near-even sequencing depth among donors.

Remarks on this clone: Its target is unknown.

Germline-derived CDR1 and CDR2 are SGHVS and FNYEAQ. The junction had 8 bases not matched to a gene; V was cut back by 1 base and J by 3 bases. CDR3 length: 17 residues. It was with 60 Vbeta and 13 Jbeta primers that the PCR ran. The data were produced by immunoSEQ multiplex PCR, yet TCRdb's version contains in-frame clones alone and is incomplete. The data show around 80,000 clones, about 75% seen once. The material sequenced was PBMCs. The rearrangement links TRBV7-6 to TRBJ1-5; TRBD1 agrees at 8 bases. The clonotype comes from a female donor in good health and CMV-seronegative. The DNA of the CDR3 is TGTGCCAGCAGCTTAGGGGGGACAGGAGTGACCAATCAGCCCCAGCATTTT. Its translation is CASSLGGTGVTNQPQHF.